This passage covers 29 T cell receptor beta chains from one sample sequenced in a study of shared clonotypes between healthy human individuals. Data came from immunoSEQ multiplex PCR; TCRdb stores just in-frame clones and leaves some out. The data hold millions of clones, with more than 80% observed a single time. Material: naive CD4+ T cells sorted from blood. Subset meaning: CD45RA+ positively selected. The receptors derive from a man between 18 and 29 years old in good health.

V gene TRBV11-2 combines with J gene TRBJ1-4, with TRBD1 as a possible D gene (6 bases). V lost 6 bases, J lost 7 bases, and 12 bases lay in between. The CDR3 loop spans 13 amino acids. The V gene's germline CDR1 is SGHAT and CDR2 FQNNGV. CDR3 loop: CASRQGSSEKLFF. Written as DNA, the CDR3 is TGTGCCAGCAGGCAGGGGTCAAGTGAAAAACTGTTTTTT.

The CDR3, as DNA: TGTGCCAGCAGTCTCTACATGGACCTTAATTTGGATACGCAGTATTTT. Translating gives CASSLYMDLNLDTQYF. The V call is TRBV27, the J call TRBJ2-3; no clear D. The length of the CDR3 is 16 residues. Germline V CDR1 and CDR2: MNHEY, SMNVEV (reference sequence). The V and J ends lost 5 bases and 6 bases respectively, with 21 bases between them.

This chain links TRBV6-6 with TRBJ2-7; TRBD1 matches 7 bases. Germline lookup yields CDR1 MNHNY and CDR2 SVGAGI (reference sequence). V gave up 11 bases and J gave up 3 bases; unmatched junction bases: 16. CDR3 size: 15 residues. The CDR3 bases are TGTGCCGCCTCAAAATACGGGGACAGTCACTACGAGCAGTACTTC. Its protein is CAASKYGDSHYEQYF.

This chain links TRBV28 with TRBJ2-3; 9 bases agree with TRBD1. Losses at the gene ends were 2 bases for V and 3 bases for J; bases not matched to a gene: 6. Germline-derived CDR1 and CDR2 are MDHEN and SYDVKM. The CDR3 contains 16 residues. Here the CDR3 reads CASSLPGTGLTDTQYF. For the CDR3, the DNA is TGTGCCAGCAGTTTACCCGGGACAGGGTTAACAGATACGCAGTATTTT.

This chain connects TRBV9 to TRBJ2-7; 8 bases are shared with TRBD1. Germline CDR1 and CDR2: SGDLS and YYNGEE. The CDR3 loop spans 13 amino acids. The V and J ends lost 4 bases and 4 bases, in that order; junction bases with no gene match: 4. For the CDR3, the DNA is TGTGCCAGCAGCAAAGACAGGGGATACGAGCAGTACTTC. The encoded protein is CASSKDRGYEQYF.

For this clone: The sample holds other DNA sequences that translate to the same CDR3. This chain uses TRBV5-1 with TRBJ2-1; a possible D gene is TRBD2 (6 bases). V lost 0 bases and J lost 5, with 9 bases in between. Germline loops: CDR1 SGHRS, CDR2 YFSETQ. This CDR3 comprises 14 residues. In nucleotides, the CDR3 is TGCGCCAGCAGCTTGGTCGGGGGAGACAATGAGCAGTTCTTC. It translates to CASSLVGGDNEQFF.

V usage is TRBV2 and J usage is TRBJ2-3; D tentatively reads TRBD1 or TRBD2 (7 bases each). CDR1 is SNHLY and CDR2 is FYNNEI in the germline V gene. CDR3 size: 16 residues. V lost 2 bases and J lost 6, with 18 bases in between. The CDR3 nucleotides read TGTGCCAGCAGTGAATGGGCAGGGGGGGTTGTGGATACGCAGTATTTT. This encodes CASSEWAGGVVDTQYF.

In the case of this clone: The sample holds other DNA sequences that translate to the same CDR3. This chain connects TRBV11-2 to TRBJ1-2; D gene unclear. The germline CDR1 and CDR2 sequences are SGHAT and FQNNGV. CDR3 length: 13 amino acids. V shed 0 bases and J shed 4 bases, with 6 bases lying between them. CDR3 region: CASSLELSYGYTF. The CDR3 coding sequence is TGTGCCAGCAGCTTAGAACTAAGCTATGGCTACACCTTC. Full variable domain (missing parts from reference TRBV11-2 and TRBJ1-2): EAGVAQSPRYKIIEKRQSVAFWCNPISGHATLYWYQQILGQGPKLLIQFQNNGVVDDSQLPKDRFSAERLKGVDSTLKIQPAKLEDSAVYLCASSLELSYGYTFGSGTRLTVV.

V gene TRBV5-4 combines with J gene TRBJ2-2; 15 bases line up with TRBD2. After removal of 4 bases from V and 4 bases from J, the junction contained 5 bases not matched to a gene. CDR3 length: 17 amino acids. Germline CDR1 reads SGHNT; CDR2 reads YYREEE (reference sequence). CDR3 sequence: CASSPGTSGGRTGELFF. The CDR3 DNA follows: TGTGCCAGCAGCCCGGGGACTAGCGGGGGGCGCACCGGGGAGCTGTTTTTT.

The chain carries TRBV12-5 and TRBJ2-2; 9 bases match TRBD2. This CDR3 has 19 amino acids. V lost 0 bases, J lost 0 bases, and 8 bases stayed unmatched. Per the germline V gene, CDR1 is LGHNT and CDR2 is FRNRAP. This CDR3 reads CASGLVGGRAQANTGELFF. In DNA form, the CDR3 reads TGTGCTAGTGGTTTGGTAGGCGGGAGGGCCCAAGCGAACACCGGGGAGCTGTTTTTT.

V and J are TRBV1 and TRBJ2-7. TRBV1 is annotated as a pseudogene. This CDR3 contains 16 residues. Here the CDR3 reads CTSRRAGTGFCNEQYF. CDR3 in DNA: TGCACCAGCAGGCGGGCCGGGACGGGGTTTTGTAACGAGCAGTACTTC.

Regarding this clone: Other nucleotide sequences from this sample produce the same CDR3. This chain uses TRBV7-9 with TRBJ2-3; no reliable D call. This CDR3 has 14 residues. V lost 1 base to trimming and J lost 2 bases, with 7 bases between them. Germline V gene lookup returns CDR1 SEHNR and CDR2 FQNEAQ (reference sequence). This chain's CDR3 is CASSLDRDTDTQYF. CDR3 sequence (DNA): TGTGCCAGCAGCTTAGATAGGGACACAGATACGCAGTATTTT.

The gene calls are TRBV12-5 and TRBJ2-7; 7 bases align to TRBD2. After removal of 2 bases from V and 3 bases from J, the junction contained 1 base not matched to a gene. Germline V CDR1 and CDR2: LGHNT, FRNRAP. CDR3 length: 13 amino acids. The CDR3 loop is CASGLPGGYEQYF. As DNA, the CDR3 is TGTGCTAGTGGTTTGCCGGGGGGCTACGAGCAGTACTTC.

The chain links TRBV28 to TRBJ2-2; D unresolved. Germline CDR1 is MDHEN and CDR2 is SYDVKM. V was trimmed by 5 bases and J by 6 bases, leaving 10 bases between them. The CDR3 is 13 residues long. CDR3 loop: CASSPTRAGELFF. The CDR3 DNA reads as TGTGCCAGCAGTCCAACCCGGGCCGGGGAGCTGTTTTTT.

The J gene is TRBJ1-3, the V gene TRBV6-1; D call uncertain. Germline V gene data show CDR1 as MNHNS and CDR2 as SASEGT. CDR3 length: 13 amino acids. The germline V and J ends were trimmed by 6 bases and 4 bases, with 10 bases remaining between them. The CDR3 loop reads CASSPLRGNTIYF. CDR3 nucleotides: TGTGCCAGCAGCCCCCTGAGGGGAAACACCATATATTTT.

The chain couples TRBV7-2 to TRBJ2-1; tentatively, D is TRBD2 (5 bases). Trimming took 1 base from V and 9 from J, leaving 13 bases between them. The CDR3 totals 14 residues. The germline gives CDR1 SGHTA, CDR2 FQGNSA. The CDR3 loop reads CASSLGVDLGEQFF. In DNA form, the CDR3 reads TGTGCCAGCAGCTTAGGGGTGGACTTGGGTGAGCAGTTCTTC.

The rearrangement joins TRBV5-4 to TRBJ2-5, with 13 bases identical to TRBD2. Germline V CDR1 and CDR2: SGHNT, YYREEE (reference sequence). Unmatched junction bases numbered 7, after V lost 3 bases and J lost 5 bases. This CDR3 region has 16 residues. CDR3 loop: CASSSGLAGLRETQYF. CDR3 nucleotides: TGTGCCAGCAGCTCGGGACTAGCGGGGCTTAGGGAGACCCAGTACTTC.

The CDR3 nucleotides are TGTGCCAGCAGGGGCGGAGGGACGACCCGGGAGACCCAGTACTTC. Amino acids: CASRGGGTTRETQYF. V is TRBV25-1 and J is TRBJ2-5; possibly TRBD2 for D (6 bases). The CDR3 loop spans 15 amino acids. Trimming removed 6 bases at V and 5 bases at J, with 19 bases between. In germline, CDR1 is MGHDK, CDR2 SYGVNS.

Turning to this clone: This specimen includes other DNA sequences encoding the same CDR3. V and J are TRBV4-3 and TRBJ2-1; possibly TRBD1 for D (6 bases). This CDR3 is 14 amino acids long. Trimming removed 0 bases at V and 6 bases at J, with 9 bases between. The germline V gene has CDR1 LGHNA and CDR2 YSLEER. CDR3 region: CASSQEGGVNEQFF. CDR3 DNA sequence: TGCGCCAGCAGCCAAGAAGGGGGTGTCAATGAGCAGTTCTTC.

The chain is built from TRBV4-3 and TRBJ2-7, with 10 bases identical to TRBD2. The germline V gene encodes CDR1 LGHNA and CDR2 YSLEER. V gave up 4 bases and J gave up 4 bases; unmatched junction bases: 7. There are 15 residues in the CDR3. In nucleotides, the CDR3 is TGCGCCAGCAGCCCTGTAGCGGGAGGACTATACGAGCAGTACTTC. It encodes CASSPVAGGLYEQYF.

The chain uses TRBV20-1 and TRBJ2-1, with D unclear. The germline V gene has CDR1 DFQATT and CDR2 SNEGSKA (reference sequence). CDR3 length: 11 residues. Trimming removed 8 bases at V and 6 bases at J, with 11 bases between. The CDR3 nucleotides read TGCAGTTTCCGGCGCGGCAATGAGCAGTTCTTC. Encoded protein: CSFRRGNEQFF.

The sample holds one count of this clone. The V call is TRBV6-6, the J call TRBJ2-7; no definite D call. The CDR3 extends over 12 amino acids. Germline loops: CDR1 MNHNY, CDR2 SVGAGI (reference sequence). Between the trimmed V and J ends, which lost 4 bases and 3 bases, there was a span of 7 bases. CDR3 sequence reads: CASSFDVYEQYF. The CDR3 bases are TGTGCCAGCAGTTTCGACGTCTACGAGCAGTACTTC.

The chain carries TRBV5-3 and TRBJ1-4; 8 bases line up with TRBD1. TRBV5-3 is an open reading frame, and its role is uncertain. The V segment lost 4 bases and the J segment 4 bases; nucleotides outside the gene matches: 6. This CDR3 is 15 amino acids long. CDR3 sequence reads: CARSPGQGSNEKLFF. CDR3 bases: TGTGCCAGAAGCCCCGGACAGGGAAGTAATGAAAAACTGTTTTTT.

This clone showed up just once. This chain uses TRBV6-5 with TRBJ1-1; D uncertain. Germline CDR1 MNHEY, CDR2 SVGAGI. Trimming cost V 5 bases and J 9 bases, with 19 bases left between them. The CDR3 runs 14 residues. The CDR3 bases are TGTGCCAGCAGTGACGAGATCAACCGCGGGAAAGCTTTCTTT. Its translation is CASSDEINRGKAFF.

V usage is TRBV6-6 and J usage is TRBJ2-5; D is uncertain. Between the trimmed V and J ends, which lost 2 bases and 5 bases, there was a span of 6 bases. Germline V gives CDR1 MNHNY, CDR2 SVGAGI (reference sequence). The CDR3 consists of 12 residues. The CDR3 DNA reads TGTGCCAGCAGTTACCGACCGGAGACCCAGTACTTC. Protein: CASSYRPETQYF.

The chain links TRBV5-7 to TRBJ2-5, with TRBD1 matching over 8 bases. TRBV5-7 is recorded as an ORF, its role being uncertain. Unmatched junction bases numbered 8, after V lost 2 bases and J lost 5 bases. The CDR3 totals 15 residues. CDR3 protein: CASSFGRGPRETQYF. The CDR3 DNA is TGTGCCAGCAGCTTTGGCAGGGGGCCTCGGGAGACCCAGTACTTC.

The J gene is TRBJ1-5, the V gene TRBV5-6; TRBD1 matches 8 bases. J lost 6 bases, V lost 0 bases, and 8 bases had no gene match. Germline V gene lookup returns CDR1 SGHDT and CDR2 YYEEEE. The CDR3 sequence is 16 residues long. Here the CDR3 DNA reads TGTGCCAGCAGCTTGGCCGACAGGGGCGTGGGTCAGCCCCAGCATTTT. Its protein product is CASSLADRGVGQPQHF. The whole variable domain, filled in from reference TRBV5-6 and TRBJ1-5, reads DAGVTQSPTHLIKTRGQQVTLRCSPKSGHDTVSWYQQALGQGPQFIFQYYEEEERQRGNFPDRFSGHQFPNYSSELNVNALLLGDSALYLCASSLADRGVGQPQHFGDGTRLSIL.

V gene TRBV5-6 combines with J gene TRBJ2-7, with a weak D call TRBD1 (5 bases). Germline V lookup: CDR1 SGHDT, CDR2 YYEEEE. V lost 4 bases and J lost 0, with 17 bases in between. CDR3 length equals 16 residues. CDR3 bases: TGTGCCAGCAGCAGAAAGCGACAGACATACTCCTACGAGCAGTACTTC. It specifies CASSRKRQTYSYEQYF.

About this clone: Other nucleotide sequences in the sample specify the same CDR3. The CDR3 protein is CASSYSRQGYEQYF. The CDR3 DNA reads as TGTGCCAGCAGTTACTCGCGACAGGGGTACGAGCAGTACTTC. The rearrangement uses TRBV6-5 and TRBJ2-7, with 8 bases identical to TRBD1. Losses at the gene ends were 0 bases for V and 4 bases for J; bases not matched to a gene: 2. Germline CDR1 is MNHEY and CDR2 is SVGAGI. The CDR3 runs 14 residues.